One sample yielded the 13 T cell receptor beta chains listed below, sequenced in a study of CD8 T cells in ankylosing spondylitis. One entry per CDR3 protein, called by TCRdb with MiXCR from the 5' RACE reads. The sample has about 30,000 distinct CDR3 sequences, about 5.2% seen once; the top ten hold around 1.9%. The specimen was blood, either unsorted or a sorted T cell fraction (not recorded which). The receptors shown here come from a female donor with ankylosing spondylitis or in good health (not recorded which).

The chain is built from TRBV9 and TRBJ2-5; perhaps TRBD1 as D (7 bases). From germline, CDR1 is SGDLS and CDR2 YYNGEE. The V end lost 0 bases, the J end lost 0 bases, and 18 bases lay between the germline ends. CDR3 length equals 18 residues. CDR3 residues: CASSVATGAGQYQETQYF. In nucleotides, the CDR3 is TGTGCCAGCAGCGTAGCCACCGGGGCGGGACAGTACCAAGAGACCCAGTACTTC.

This chain joins TRBV9 and TRBJ1-6; D remains ambiguous. V lost 3 bases, J lost 7 bases, and 17 bases lay in between. CDR3 length equals 16 residues. Per the germline V gene, CDR1 is SGDLS and CDR2 is YYNGEE. The CDR3: CASSATPVLSNSPLHF. The CDR3 region has the DNA TGTGCCAGCAGCGCGACACCAGTATTATCCAATTCACCCCTCCACTTT.

This clonotype was counted many times. The chain combines TRBV9 with TRBJ2-2, with D unclear. The V end was cut by 3 bases, the J end by 8 bases, with 14 bases between. Germline CDR1 SGDLS, CDR2 YYNGEE. There are 14 residues in the CDR3. The CDR3 DNA follows: TGTGCCAGCAGCGAAAGTAGTCCTAGGGGGGAGCTGTTTTTT. Its protein product is CASSESSPRGELFF.

This clonotype was seen ten or more times. The chain links TRBV9 to TRBJ2-1, with 9 bases fitting TRBD1. Germline V lookup: CDR1 SGDLS, CDR2 YYNGEE. CDR3 length equals 16 residues. The V and J ends lost 4 bases and 0 bases, in that order; junction bases with no gene match: 5. The CDR3 DNA sequence: TGTGCCAGCAGCAAAAGGGGACAGGGCTCCTACAATGAGCAGTTCTTC. Protein sequence: CASSKRGQGSYNEQFF.

The chain recombines TRBV9 with TRBJ1-2; TRBD1 is a possible D gene (5 bases). Per the germline V gene, CDR1 is SGDLS and CDR2 is YYNGEE. V gave up 0 bases and J gave up 8 bases, with 17 bases separating them. This CDR3 spans 15 amino acids. The CDR3 region is CASSVGVAGRAGYTF. In nucleotides, the CDR3 is TGTGCCAGCAGCGTAGGTGTCGCAGGGAGGGCCGGCTACACCTTC.

This rearrangement joins TRBV9 to TRBJ2-1; the match to TRBD2 covers 13 bases. Trimming removed 4 bases from V and 7 bases from J; junction bases left unmatched: 8. The CDR3 extends over 16 amino acids. The germline CDR1 and CDR2 sequences are SGDLS and YYNGEE. In nucleotides, the CDR3 is TGTGCCAGCAGCCCCCGACTAGCGGGAGGTGAAAATGAGCAGTTCTTC. It yields the protein CASSPRLAGGENEQFF.

This clonotype has ten or more counts. The chain employs TRBV9 and TRBJ2-5; unclear D gene. Between the trimmed V and J ends, which lost 0 bases and 2 bases, there was a span of 8 bases. The germline gives CDR1 SGDLS, CDR2 YYNGEE. CDR3 length equals 14 residues. The CDR3 DNA sequence: TGTGCCAGCAGCGTAGGGGCTGTACAAGAGACCCAGTACTTC. This codes for CASSVGAVQETQYF.

This clonotype showed up many times. J is TRBJ2-2 and V is TRBV9, with D possibly TRBD1 on 6 matching bases. Germline-derived CDR1 and CDR2 are SGDLS and YYNGEE. V was clipped by 4 bases and J by 8 bases, with 9 bases between them. The CDR3 length is 12 residues. The CDR3 coding sequence is TGTGCCAGCAGCCCAGGGGTGGGGGAGCTGTTTTTT. This encodes CASSPGVGELFF.

This clonotype was detected many times. The V call is TRBV9, the J call TRBJ2-5; a weak D match, TRBD2 (5 bases). Looked up from germline, CDR1 is SGDLS and CDR2 is YYNGEE. The CDR3 is 15 residues long. The V end lost 0 bases, the J end lost 0 bases, and 9 bases lay between the germline ends. The CDR3 loop reads CASSVGPGNQETQYF. CDR3 sequence (DNA): TGTGCCAGCAGCGTAGGCCCCGGGAACCAAGAGACCCAGTACTTC.

The V call is TRBV9, the J call TRBJ2-1, with D tentatively TRBD1 (5 bases). The germline gives CDR1 SGDLS, CDR2 YYNGEE. There are 14 residues in the CDR3. The V end lost 3 bases, the J end lost 8 bases, and 15 bases lay between the germline ends. The CDR3 DNA is TGTGCCAGCAGCGAAGACTGGGCCAGGGATGAGCAGTTCTTC. This sequence encodes CASSEDWARDEQFF. Based on the CDR3 plus reference TRBV9 and TRBJ2-1, the full variable domain is DSGVTQTPKHLITATGQRVTLRCSPRSGDLSVYWYQQSLDQGLQFLIQYYNGEERAKGNILERFSAQQFPDLHSELNLSSLELGDSALYFCASSEDWARDEQFFGPGTRLTVL.

This clonotype turned up a few times. The rearrangement links TRBV9 to TRBJ2-2; 9 nucleotides line up with TRBD2. This CDR3 has 16 residues. Germline CDR1 and CDR2: SGDLS and YYNGEE. V lost 2 bases to trimming and J lost 1 base; unmatched junction nucleotides: 3. The CDR3 sequence: CASSVGTSWNTGELFF. In DNA, the CDR3 is TGTGCCAGCAGCGTCGGGACTAGCTGGAACACCGGGGAGCTGTTTTTT.

In this sample, this clonotype turned up many times. This chain joins TRBV9 and TRBJ1-1; 9 nucleotides match TRBD1. CDR3 size: 16 residues. V was pared by 4 bases and J by 3 bases, with 10 bases of the junction left unmatched. CDR1 and CDR2 (germline): SGDLS, YYNGEE. The CDR3 nucleotides are TGTGCCAGCAGCCACTTCGCGAGGACAGGGGACACTGAAGCTTTCTTT. Its translation is CASSHFARTGDTEAFF.

The table lists this clonotype with many counts. The chain combines TRBV9 with TRBJ2-3; 10 positions match TRBD2. Unmatched junction bases numbered 13, after V lost 0 bases and J lost 6 bases. CDR3 length equals 18 residues. Germline loops: CDR1 SGDLS, CDR2 YYNGEE. CDR3 region: CASSVGNSGGPSPDTQYF. DNA for the CDR3: TGTGCCAGCAGCGTAGGTAATAGCGGGGGGCCGTCTCCCGATACGCAGTATTTT.